These 6 T cell receptor beta chains originate from one sample sequenced in a study of Graves' ophthalmopathy and Graves' hyperthyroidism. CDR3 regions of TCR beta were amplified from RNA transcripts. First-round RT-PCR relied on HTBI primers, and a second-round multiplex PCR came next. MiXCR, run by TCRdb on the multiplex PCR reads, gives a single entry per CDR3 protein. Of around 520,000 distinct CDR3 sequences in the sample, approximately 37% were seen once. Sequencing used peripheral blood or thyroid tissue (not recorded which). The receptor source for this set is an adult man with Graves' hyperthyroidism.

The rearrangement uses TRBV7-9 and TRBJ2-7; D remains unclear. This CDR3 region has 17 residues. Germline-derived CDR1 and CDR2 are SEHNR and FQNEAQ (reference sequence). The V and J ends lost 4 bases and 0 bases respectively, with 19 bases between them. The CDR3 nucleotides read TGTGCCAGCAGCTATCTCCCTGCGAACGATGGCTCCTACGAGCAGTACTTC. Protein: CASSYLPANDGSYEQYF.

Turning to this clonotype: At one end the junction does not follow the germline gene, possibly because of a read error. The chain has TRBV20-1 and TRBJ2-5, with 8 bases aligning to TRBD2. Germline CDR1 DFQATT, CDR2 SNEGSKA (reference sequence). The CDR3 loop spans 16 amino acids. CDR3 sequence reads: CSASESRGGVQGTQYF. CDR3 DNA sequence: TGCAGTGCTAGTGAGAGTCGGGGGGGGGTCCAAGGGACCCAGTACTTC.

The CDR3 is CASTQLQGLGQPQHF. CDR3 nucleotides: TGTGCCAGCACCCAGCTTCAGGGGTTAGGGCAGCCCCAGCATTTT. The chain couples TRBV18 to TRBJ1-5, with D possibly matching TRBD1 (6 bases). V was pared by 8 bases and J by 7 bases, with 21 bases between. This CDR3 is built from 15 residues. Per germline, CDR1 KGHSH and CDR2 LQKENI.

Comments on this clonotype: Relative to the germline gene, one junction end is altered; a read error may explain this. J is TRBJ1-3 and V is TRBV7-7; 9 bases align to TRBD1. This CDR3 is 16 amino acids long. Germline V gene data show CDR1 as SSHAT and CDR2 as FNYEAQ (reference sequence). The CDR3 spells CASSLPGQGSGNTIYF. The DNA for the CDR3 is TGTGCTAGCAGCCTACCGGGACAGGGCTCTGGAAACACCATATATTTT.

This rearrangement joins TRBV2 to TRBJ2-7, with 10 bases identical to TRBD1. This CDR3 has 15 amino acids. Germline V CDR1 and CDR2: SNHLY, FYNNEI. The trim removed 5 bases at V and 9 bases at J, leaving 13 bases unmatched. Written as DNA, the CDR3 is TGTGCCAGCAGTCCGGGACAGGGGTTTACAGATACGCAGTACTTC. Encoded protein: CASSPGQGFTDTQYF.

This clonotype was counted ten times or more. The rearrangement links TRBV11-2 to TRBJ1-1; D is possibly TRBD1 (6 bases). Per germline, CDR1 SGHAT and CDR2 FQNNGV. The CDR3 totals 14 residues. V lost 0 bases to trimming and J lost 5 bases, with 10 bases between them. The CDR3 region is CASSLEGGGTEAFF. DNA for the CDR3: TGTGCCAGCAGCTTAGAGGGGGGCGGGACTGAAGCTTTCTTT.